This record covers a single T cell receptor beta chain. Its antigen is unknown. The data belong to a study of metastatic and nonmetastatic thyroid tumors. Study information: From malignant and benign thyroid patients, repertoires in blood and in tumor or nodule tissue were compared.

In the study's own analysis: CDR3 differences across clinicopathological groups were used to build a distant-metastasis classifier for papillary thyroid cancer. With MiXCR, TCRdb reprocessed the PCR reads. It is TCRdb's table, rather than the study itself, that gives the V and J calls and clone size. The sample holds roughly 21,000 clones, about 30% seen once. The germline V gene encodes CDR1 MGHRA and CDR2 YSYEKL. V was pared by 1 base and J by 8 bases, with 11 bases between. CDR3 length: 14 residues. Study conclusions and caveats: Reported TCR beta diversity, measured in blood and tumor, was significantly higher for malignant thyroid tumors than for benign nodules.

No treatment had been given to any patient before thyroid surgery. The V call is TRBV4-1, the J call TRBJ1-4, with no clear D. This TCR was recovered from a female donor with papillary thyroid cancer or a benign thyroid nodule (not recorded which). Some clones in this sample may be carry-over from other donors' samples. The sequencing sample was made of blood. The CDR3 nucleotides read TGCGCCAGCAGCCAAGGGCAGATCGGAGAAAAACTGTTTTTT. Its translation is CASSQGQIGEKLFF.